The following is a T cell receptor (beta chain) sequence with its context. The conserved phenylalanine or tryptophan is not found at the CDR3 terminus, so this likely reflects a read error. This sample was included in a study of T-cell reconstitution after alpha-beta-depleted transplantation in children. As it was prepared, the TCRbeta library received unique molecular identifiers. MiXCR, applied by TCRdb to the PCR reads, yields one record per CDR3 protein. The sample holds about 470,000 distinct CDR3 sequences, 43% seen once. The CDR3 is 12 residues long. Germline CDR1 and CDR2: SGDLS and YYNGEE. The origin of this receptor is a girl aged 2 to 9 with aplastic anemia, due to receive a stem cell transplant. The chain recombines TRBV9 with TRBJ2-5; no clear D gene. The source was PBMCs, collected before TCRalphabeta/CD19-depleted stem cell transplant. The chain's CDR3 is CANSVVGEIQYL. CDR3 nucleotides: TGTGCCAACAGCGTAGTTGGAGAGATCCAGTACTTG.